This note documents a single T cell receptor (beta chain) sequence. As yet, its antigen is unknown. CDR1 and CDR2 from the germline V gene are SGHNT and YYREEE (reference sequence). Trimming cost V 1 base and J 5 bases; bases outside gene matches: 8. The CDR3 runs 16 residues. The record originates from a study of shared clonotypes between healthy human individuals. This table comes from immunoSEQ multiplex PCR, and its TCRdb copy is limited to in-frame clones, with some not included. This table has under 200,000 clones, approximately 95% appearing once. Points from the study as a whole: How much donors shared clonotypes was expected to be affected by sequencing depth. Lower generation probabilities were found for non-shared clonotypes than for those shared by all four donors.

The source material was naive CD4+ T cells sorted from blood. The subset was: CD45RA+ positively selected. V and J are TRBV5-4 and TRBJ2-5; 10 nucleotides match TRBD2. The clonotype comes from a woman in her twenties or thirties in good health. CDR3 amino acids: CASSLSFLAGVETQYF. The CDR3 DNA sequence: TGTGCCAGCAGCTTGTCGTTTCTAGCGGGAGTTGAGACCCAGTACTTC.